Following are 23 T cell receptor beta chains from one sample sequenced in a study of T cell changes during pregnancy in multiple sclerosis. The data were produced by immunoSEQ multiplex PCR, yet TCRdb's version contains in-frame clones alone and is incomplete. Among 84,000 or so clones listed, about 94% were seen once. This material consisted of peripheral blood, taken in the third trimester of pregnancy. Source of these receptors: a female donor with multiple sclerosis, enrolled in a pregnancy study.

The rearrangement links TRBV19 to TRBJ2-7; 11 bases are shared with TRBD1. CDR3 size: 15 residues. The V gene end was trimmed by 1 base and the J gene end by 4 bases; junction bases not matched to a gene: 3. The germline gives CDR1 LNHDA, CDR2 SQIVND (reference sequence). The CDR3 region has the DNA TGTGCCAGTAGTATAGCTGGACAGGGGGCGTACGAGCAGTACTTC. Its translation: CASSIAGQGAYEQYF.

This clone was counted once. This chain links TRBV7-9 with TRBJ2-5; D gene uncertain. Germline-derived CDR1 and CDR2 are SEHNR and FQNEAQ (reference sequence). CDR3 size: 15 residues. V was clipped by 5 bases and J by 1 base, with 14 bases between them. The CDR3 bases are TGTGCCAGCAGCCACCCATTGGCGGTCCAAGAGACCCAGTACTTC. The encoded protein is CASSHPLAVQETQYF.

This chain joins TRBV9 and TRBJ2-1, with D maybe TRBD2 (7 bases). The CDR3 is 16 amino acids. Germline CDR1 SGDLS, CDR2 YYNGEE. The ends were cut back, 4 bases at V and 7 bases at J, with 21 bases in the middle. This CDR3 is CASSSGVGGLSNEQFF. The CDR3, as DNA: TGTGCCAGCAGCTCGGGGGTCGGGGGGCTTTCGAATGAGCAGTTCTTC.

The chain employs TRBV5-4 and TRBJ2-5; 10 nucleotides line up with TRBD2. Germline V gene data show CDR1 as SGHNT and CDR2 as YYREEE (reference sequence). J lost 5 bases, V lost 6 bases, and 10 bases had no gene match. CDR3 length equals 15 residues. The CDR3 DNA reads TGTGCCAGCACCATCCCGGGACTAGCGACGGAGACCCAGTACTTC. Translated: CASTIPGLATETQYF.

This clone was found once. The chain joins TRBV7-6 to TRBJ2-1; 7 nucleotides match TRBD1. The V gene's germline CDR1 is SGHVS and CDR2 FNYEAQ. CDR3 length: 14 amino acids. The V and J ends lost 6 bases and 4 bases, in that order; junction bases with no gene match: 6. The CDR3 sequence: CASRTGTEYNEQFF. Here the CDR3 DNA reads TGTGCCAGCAGGACAGGGACGGAGTACAATGAGCAGTTCTTC.

The gene calls are TRBV29-1 and TRBJ1-4, with D tentatively TRBD1 (6 bases). Trimming took off 7 bases at V and 7 bases at J, with 16 bases between the two ends. This CDR3 has 13 residues. Germline values: CDR1 SQVTM, CDR2 ANQGSEA. Here the CDR3 DNA reads TGCAGCGGGGGGGGCAGGTTGAGTGAAAAACTGTTTTTT. Its translation: CSGGGRLSEKLFF.

This clone has just a few counts. The CDR3 here is CASSLDTYSNQPQHF. CDR3 in DNA: TGTGCCAGCAGCTTAGATACTTATAGCAATCAGCCCCAGCATTTT. This chain links TRBV7-9 with TRBJ1-5; D uncertain. The length of the CDR3 is 15 residues. V was cut by 1 base and J by 0 bases, with 7 bases left in between. Germline CDR1 SEHNR, CDR2 FQNEAQ (reference sequence). The whole variable domain, remainder taken from reference TRBV7-9 and TRBJ1-5, is DTGVSQNPRHKITKRGQNVTFRCDPISEHNRLYWYRQTLGQGPEFLTYFQNEAQLEKSRLLSDRFSAERPKGSFSTLEIQRTEQGDSAMYLCASSLDTYSNQPQHFGDGTRLSIL.

V usage is TRBV19 and J usage is TRBJ2-1; 7 bases are a match to TRBD1. Germline trimming cut 7 bases from V and 1 base from J; bases unmatched to any gene: 4. CDR1 and CDR2 from the germline V gene are LNHDA and SQIVND (reference sequence). The CDR3 spans 14 residues. The CDR3 DNA sequence: TGTGCCAGTACCGACAGGGCGTCCTACAATGAGCAGTTCTTC. This translates into CASTDRASYNEQFF.

This chain uses TRBV2 with TRBJ2-7, with D possibly TRBD1 on 7 matching bases. Trimming pared 6 bases from V and 3 bases from J, leaving 18 bases between. The CDR3 is 15 residues long. The germline gives CDR1 SNHLY, CDR2 FYNNEI. CDR3 loop: CASRELRGVHYEQYF. The CDR3 region has the DNA TGTGCCAGCAGGGAGCTCAGGGGGGTTCACTACGAGCAGTACTTC.

This chain joins TRBV19 and TRBJ2-6; D is undetermined. The CDR3 loop spans 13 amino acids. Germline V gene lookup returns CDR1 LNHDA and CDR2 SQIVND (reference sequence). V shed 3 bases and J shed 11 bases, with 11 bases lying between them. The CDR3 loop is CASSIEPTDVLTF. The CDR3 bases are TGTGCCAGTAGTATTGAGCCTACAGACGTCCTGACTTTC.

The table lists this clone with a count of one. The V call is TRBV6-5, the J call TRBJ2-7; a weak D match, TRBD2 (6 bases). The CDR3 has 16 residues. The V end lost 0 bases, the J end lost 2 bases, and 14 bases lay between the germline ends. Germline-derived CDR1 and CDR2 are MNHEY and SVGAGI. CDR3 in amino acids: CASSYSTPGGTYEQYF. DNA for the CDR3: TGTGCCAGCAGTTACTCGACACCGGGCGGGACCTACGAGCAGTACTTC.

The gene calls are TRBV27 and TRBJ2-7, with D possibly TRBD1 on 5 matching bases. Germline-derived CDR1 and CDR2 are MNHEY and SMNVEV (reference sequence). CDR3 length: 14 amino acids. Trimming took off 6 bases at V and 2 bases at J, with 14 bases between the two ends. CDR3 region: CASSRYQGPYEQYF. The DNA for the CDR3 is TGTGCCAGCAGCAGATACCAGGGCCCCTACGAGCAGTACTTC.

The V gene is TRBV2, the J gene TRBJ2-3, with D uncertain. The CDR3 totals 15 residues. Trimming stripped 4 bases from V and 2 bases from J, with 13 bases between. Germline CDR1 and CDR2: SNHLY and FYNNEI. CDR3 sequence (DNA): TGTGCCAGCAGTGCTAGACTTATCAACACAGATACGCAGTATTTT. Its protein product is CASSARLINTDTQYF.

This clone was seen once. The CDR3 sequence: CASSHLGSLNEKLFF. For the CDR3, the DNA is TGCGCCAGCAGCCACCTCGGGAGCCTTAATGAAAAACTGTTTTTT. The chain combines TRBV4-1 with TRBJ1-4; D remains ambiguous. The germline V gene has CDR1 MGHRA and CDR2 YSYEKL. The CDR3 runs to 15 residues. The V end lost 3 bases, the J end lost 4 bases, and 12 bases lay between the germline ends.

This clone was recorded once. The chain links TRBV6-6 to TRBJ1-2; D unclear. Germline V CDR1 and CDR2: MNHNY, SVGAGI (reference sequence). The ends were cut back, 2 bases at V and 3 bases at J, with 16 bases in the middle. The CDR3 has 16 residues. CDR3 sequence reads: CASSYGLSRGDYGYTF. The CDR3 DNA reads TGTGCCAGCAGTTACGGATTATCGCGGGGTGACTATGGCTACACCTTC.

This sequence joins TRBV7-8 and TRBJ2-1, with 8 bases fitting TRBD2. The CDR3 consists of 17 residues. Germline trimming cut 5 bases from V and 2 bases from J; bases unmatched to any gene: 11. Germline assignment: CDR1 SGHVS and CDR2 FQNEAQ. For the CDR3, the DNA is TGTGCCAGCAGCCCGCCCAACTCGGGGGGGGCCTACAATGAGCAGTTCTTC. Amino acids: CASSPPNSGGAYNEQFF.

J is TRBJ1-2 and V is TRBV30, with D perhaps TRBD1 (6 bases). Trimming removed 2 bases at V and 8 bases at J, with 12 bases between. In germline, CDR1 is GTSNPN, CDR2 SVGIG (reference sequence). The CDR3 is 12 residues long. The DNA for the CDR3 is TGTGCCTGGAGTATACAGGGAAGGGGCTACACCTTC. Encoded protein: CAWSIQGRGYTF.

The chain employs TRBV6-1 and TRBJ2-1, with 7 bases lining up with TRBD1. Trimming took 1 base from V and 8 from J; bases not matched to a gene: 11. This CDR3 has 16 amino acids. CDR1 is MNHNS and CDR2 is SASEGT in the germline V gene. The CDR3 loop reads CASSEGIGGAFHEQFF. The CDR3, as DNA: TGTGCCAGCAGTGAAGGCATAGGGGGCGCCTTCCATGAGCAGTTCTTC.

The rearrangement joins TRBV13 to TRBJ2-6; perhaps TRBD2 as D (5 bases). V lost 6 bases and J lost 2, with 11 bases in between. The germline V gene encodes CDR1 PRHDT and CDR2 FYEKMQ (reference sequence). This CDR3 region has 15 residues. The CDR3: CASRIRGAGANVLTF. CDR3 bases: TGTGCCAGCAGAATCCGGGGAGCTGGGGCCAACGTCCTGACTTTC.

V gene TRBV21-1 combines with J gene TRBJ1-5. TRBV21-1 is a listed pseudogene. The CDR3 totals 16 residues. The CDR3 reads CASSPGKYDSNQPQHF. CDR3 DNA sequence: TGTGCCAGCAGCCCGGGTAAGTACGATAGCAATCAGCCCCAGCATTTT.

The chain has TRBV30 and TRBJ2-1; 8 positions match TRBD2. The length of the CDR3 is 14 residues. The V segment lost 0 bases and the J segment 8 bases; nucleotides outside the gene matches: 6. Germline V gene data show CDR1 as GTSNPN and CDR2 as SVGIG (reference sequence). In DNA, the CDR3 is TGTGCCTGGAGTGTTTGGGGACTAGACCATGAGCAGTTCTTC. It is translated as CAWSVWGLDHEQFF.

J is TRBJ1-2 and V is TRBV6-6; 11 bases fit TRBD1. V lost 7 bases to trimming and J lost 4 bases; unmatched junction nucleotides: 11. The CDR3 contains 16 residues. Germline V lookup: CDR1 MNHNY, CDR2 SVGAGI (reference sequence). This CDR3 is CASIAPLDRGLYGYTF. CDR3 bases: TGTGCCAGCATCGCCCCGCTGGACAGGGGGCTCTATGGCTACACCTTC.

The chain recombines TRBV6-1 with TRBJ1-4; D is undetermined. The germline gives CDR1 MNHNS, CDR2 SASEGT. Trimming took 4 bases from V and 4 from J, leaving 13 bases between them. The CDR3 has 15 residues. The CDR3 loop reads CASSGPGPVNEKLFF. The CDR3 DNA follows: TGTGCCAGCAGTGGACCGGGTCCTGTTAATGAAAAACTGTTTTTT.